The source of this TCR beta chain is a study of low-dose radiotherapy and immunotherapy resistance in tumors. In the study overall: Participants in Cohort 2 were given 1 Gy per fraction every two weeks, for 13 Gy over 26 weeks.

Documented time point: after trial treatment. The treatment is: LDRT plus nivolumab, ipilimumab, low-dose cyclophosphamide and aspirin (RACIN trial). Those eligible were patients bearing advanced solid tumors lacking tumor-infiltrating lymphocytes. There are many counts of this clonotype. It may be a read error: a sequence one base away is much more abundant. Primers used for first-strand cDNA, a TRAV- and TRBV-specific set, covered both alpha and beta chains. The authors amplified TCRs for about 18 PCR cycles with a constant-region primer and a V-primer adapter. TCRdb re-derived calls from the reads in MiXCR, one entry per CDR3 protein. Of approximately 80,000 distinct CDR3 sequences listed, over 15% are singletons. V lost 3 bases and J lost 0; bases outside the gene matches: 0. Germline-derived CDR1 and CDR2 are SGHVS and FNYEAQ. CDR3 length: 15 amino acids.

The specimen comprised PBMCs, sampled after low-dose radiotherapy plus immunotherapy. This receptor was identified in a male donor with prostate cancer. V usage is TRBV7-6 and J usage is TRBJ2-1, with TRBD2 matching over 9 bases. DNA for the CDR3: TGTGCCAGCAGCTTTAGCGGGAGCTCCTACAATGAGCAGTTCTTC. Amino acid sequence: CASSFSGSSYNEQFF.